A selection of T cell receptor beta chains follows, all from one sample in a study of chemoradiotherapy in HPV16-positive cancers. Sequencing was performed with immunoSEQ multiplex PCR; in TCRdb, only in-frame clones are kept and a portion is missing. The data hold about 12,000 clones, with less than 80% observed a single time. This material was acquired from a patient who underwent chemoradiotherapy. The receptors stem from a human donor with HPV-associated anogenital cancer. Both conserved end residues are part of each CDR3. The D gene is left open where the match is weak. The size of a clone is reported for some rows only, either as once, few or many, or as a class for expanded clones.

>few|TRBJ2-5|TRBV7-3|NA
TGTGCCAGCAGCTTAAACGGGGGGCGAGAGACCCAGTACTTC
CASSLNGGRETQYF
>NA|TRBJ1-4|TRBV5-4|NA
TGTGCCAGCAGCTTCGGACTGGGTGAGGGGAATGAAAAACTGTTTTTT
CASSFGLGEGNEKLFF
>NA|TRBJ1-6|TRBV4-3|NA
TGCGCCAGCAGCCAATCAGGGAGAGGGTATAATTCACCCCTCCACTTT
CASSQSGRGYNSPLHF
>few|TRBJ1-3|TRBV19|TRBD1
TGTGCCACTACGGACAGGACCGGAAACACCATATATTTT
CATTDRTGNTIYF
>NA|TRBJ2-1|TRBV28|TRBD2
TGTGCCAGCAAAGATAGCGGGAGGGCCTCGGCGAGAAATGAGCAGTTCTTC
CASKDSGRASARNEQFF
>few|TRBJ1-1|TRBV6-1|NA
TGTGCCAGCGAAAAACAGGGAGCTACTGAAGCTTTCTTT
CASEKQGATEAFF
>NA|TRBJ2-5|TRBV7-9|TRBD1
TGTGCCAGCAGCTACACGGGACAGAGACAAGAGACCCAGTACTTC
CASSYTGQRQETQYF
>NA|TRBJ2-3|TRBV9|TRBD2
TGTGCCAGCAGCGAGGGGAGCGGGAGTAGCACAGATACGCAGTATTTT
CASSEGSGSSTDTQYF
>NA|TRBJ1-2|TRBV7-2|NA
TGTGCCAGCAGCTTAGCCCCCCTGTATGGCTACACCTTC
CASSLAPLYGYTF
>NA|TRBJ1-3|TRBV5-1|NA
TGCGCCAGCAGCTTAGGGGGCTCTGGAAACACCATATATTTT
CASSLGGSGNTIYF
>NA|TRBJ2-7|TRBV5-4|NA
TGTGCCAGCAGCTTTGGGACTCCAGGGAACGAGCAGTACTTC
CASSFGTPGNEQYF
>NA|TRBJ1-2|TRBV30|NA
TGTGCCTGGGGGGGGACCAACGGCCCCTATGGCTACACCTTC
CAWGGTNGPYGYTF
>few|TRBJ2-2|TRBV25-1|NA
TGTGCCAGCAGTGAGTGGACCGGGGAGCTGTTTTTT
CASSEWTGELFF
>once|TRBJ2-3|TRBV4-1|NA
TGCGCCAGCGGACGACAGATTCCCACAGATACGCAGTATTTT
CASGRQIPTDTQYF
>few|TRBJ2-7|TRBV2|TRBD2
TGTGCCAGCAGTAGAGTAGCGGGACGCTACGAGCAGTACTTC
CASSRVAGRYEQYF
>NA|TRBJ2-3|TRBV19|TRBD1
TGTGCCAGCCGGGACAGGGGTTTCGCAGATACGCAGTATTTT
CASRDRGFADTQYF
>NA|TRBJ1-2|TRBV5-1|NA
TGCGCCAGCAGCTTGGGGTACTCGGACTACGACTTTAACTATGGCTACACCTTC
CASSLGYSDYDFNYGYTF
>medium-sized|TRBJ2-1|TRBV5-4|NA
TGTGCCAGCAGCTCGGGGGTTAATGAGCAGTTCTTC
CASSSGVNEQFF
>NA|TRBJ1-2|TRBV28|NA
TGTGCCAGCACCTCCGGGGCGAATGGCTACACCTTC
CASTSGANGYTF